This T cell receptor beta chain was sequenced in a study of shared clonotypes between healthy human individuals. Remarks on this clone: The target antigen is unknown.

Terminally differentiated effector memory CD45RA+ cells were excluded by CCR7 positive selection of CD45RO-negative cells. Study-wide results and caveats: Lower generation probabilities were found for non-shared clonotypes than for those shared by all four donors.

TCRdb's table, derived via immunoSEQ multiplex PCR, lists solely in-frame clones and lacks some. In the table there are about 2 million clones, roughly 95% of which are singletons. The CDR3 runs 13 residues. The V gene lost 0 bases and the J gene lost 3 bases, with 6 bases spanning the gap. Looked up from germline, CDR1 is LNHDA and CDR2 is SQIVND (reference sequence). Sample: naive CD8+ T cells sorted from blood. The V call is TRBV19, the J call TRBJ2-7, with D unclear. The clonotype was recovered from a man younger than 30 in good health. The CDR3 nucleotides are TGTGCCAGTAGTATAGAACTCAGCTACGAGCAGTACTTC. It is translated as CASSIELSYEQYF. Looking up the rest from reference TRBV19 and TRBJ2-7 gives the full variable domain: DGGITQSPKYLFRKEGQNVTLSCEQNLNHDAMYWYRQDPGQGLRLIYYSQIVNDFQKGDIAEGYSVSREKKESFPLTVTSAQKNPTAFYLCASSIELSYEQYFGPGTRLTVT.